These 7 T cell receptor beta chains were all obtained from the same sample, sequenced in a study of memory CD4+ T cells and cytomegalovirus serostatus. The sort gate was single viable CD3+CD4+CD8-CD45RO+ cells for memory CD4+ T cells. Only in-frame clones appear in the TCRdb table, and some are missing; sequencing was by immunoSEQ multiplex PCR. The data show 50,000 to 65,000 clones, approximately 77% seen once. The sequenced material came from memory CD4+ T cells from blood. The receptors derive from an adult in good health and CMV-seronegative.

The chain recombines TRBV25-1 with TRBJ2-3, with D possibly TRBD1 on 6 matching bases. This CDR3 has 14 amino acids. The germline V gene has CDR1 MGHDK and CDR2 SYGVNS. With 1 base removed from V and 6 bases from J, the gap between germline ends came to 11 bases. The CDR3 DNA is TGTGCCAGCAGTGAATCAGGGGCAAGGGATACGCAGTATTTT. Translated, it gives CASSESGARDTQYF.

The J gene is TRBJ1-2, the V gene TRBV27, with D unresolved. V gave up 4 bases and J gave up 8 bases, with 11 bases separating them. The CDR3 runs 12 residues. CDR1 is MNHEY, CDR2 SMNVEV, per germline (reference sequence). The CDR3 protein is CASSSGRAGYTF. In DNA form, the CDR3 reads TGTGCCAGCAGTTCCGGGAGAGCCGGCTACACCTTC.

The chain is built from TRBV30 and TRBJ1-4, with no clear D. The CDR3 is 13 residues long. CDR1 is GTSNPN, CDR2 SVGIG, per germline (reference sequence). V was shortened by 2 bases and J by 8 bases, with 12 bases between the two germline ends. In DNA form, the CDR3 reads TGTGCCTGGAGTATACATGGGGAAGAAAAACTGTTTTTT. Translation: CAWSIHGEEKLFF.

The rearrangement uses TRBV5-8 and TRBJ2-1; D possibly corresponds to TRBD2 (7 bases). CDR1 is SGHTS and CDR2 is YDEGEE in the germline V gene. Deletions cut 9 bases from V and 4 bases from J, with 17 bases between. The CDR3 consists of 14 residues. As DNA, the CDR3 is TGTGCCATACTGGAGGGGGGGCTTTACAATGAGCAGTTCTTC. Translated, it gives CAILEGGLYNEQFF. Filled out from reference TRBV5-8 and TRBJ2-1, the complete variable domain reads EAGVTQSPTHLIKTRGQQATLRCSPISGHTSVYWYQQALGLGLQFLLWYDEGEERNRGNFPPRFSGRQFPNYSSELNVNALELEDSALYLCAILEGGLYNEQFFGPGTRLTVL.

The rearrangement joins TRBV4-1 to TRBJ2-5, with 10 bases aligning to TRBD2. The germline CDR1 and CDR2 sequences are MGHRA and YSYEKL. CDR3 size: 12 residues. J lost 9 bases, V lost 3 bases, and 1 base had no gene match. The CDR3 nucleotides are TGCGCCAGCAGCCAGCTAGCGGGGGCCCAGTACTTC. Encoded protein: CASSQLAGAQYF.

V is TRBV11-3 and J is TRBJ1-6, with D unclear. The CDR3 runs to 19 residues. Germline V gene data show CDR1 as SGHNT and CDR2 as YENEEA. V dropped 0 bases and J dropped 0 bases, with 15 bases sitting between them. The CDR3 region is CASSLDLEEASSYNSPLHF. The CDR3 DNA follows: TGTGCCAGCAGCTTAGACCTTGAGGAGGCGAGCTCCTATAATTCACCCCTCCACTTT.

The V gene is TRBV5-3, the J gene TRBJ2-7; D possibly corresponds to TRBD1 (6 bases). TRBV5-3 is an ORF for which the function is uncertain. The ends were cut back, 1 base at V and 6 bases at J, with 17 bases in the middle. The CDR3 sequence is 15 residues long. This CDR3 reads CARSLWDMTPCEQYF. DNA of the CDR3: TGTGCCAGAAGCTTGTGGGACATGACCCCTTGCGAGCAGTACTTC.